These 16 T cell receptor beta chains originate from one sample sequenced in a study of blood T cell repertoires in COVID-19. Clones were sequenced by immunoSEQ multiplex PCR, and TCRdb holds only the in-frame ones, with some missing. The sample yields 400,000 to 550,000 clones, roughly nine tenths seen once. The specimen sequenced was PBMCs or T cells enriched from blood (not recorded which). Receptor source: a woman aged 18-30 years with acute COVID-19.

The gene calls are TRBV28 and TRBJ1-2; D possibly corresponds to TRBD1 (5 bases). The V end lost 3 bases, the J end lost 6 bases, and 11 bases lay between the germline ends. Per germline, CDR1 MDHEN and CDR2 SYDVKM. The CDR3 runs to 13 residues. CDR3 DNA sequence: TGTGCCAGCAGTTTCCGGCAGGGTAATGGCTACACCTTC. This encodes CASSFRQGNGYTF.

The chain has TRBV29-1 and TRBJ2-7; possible D gene TRBD1, 6 bases. Between the trimmed V and J ends, which lost 7 bases and 1 base, there was a span of 14 bases. The CDR3 is 13 residues long. CDR1 is SQVTM, CDR2 ANQGSEA, per germline. DNA of the CDR3: TGCAGCGCATGCCGGGACACTTCCTACGAGCAGTACTTC. It encodes CSACRDTSYEQYF.

V is TRBV2 and J is TRBJ2-3, with 7 bases identical to TRBD2. The length of the CDR3 is 12 residues. The V and J ends lost 7 bases and 5 bases, in that order; junction bases with no gene match: 3. Germline lookup yields CDR1 SNHLY and CDR2 FYNNEI. The DNA of the CDR3 is TGTGCCAGCATATCTAGCGGAGATACGCAGTATTTT. Protein sequence: CASISSGDTQYF.

This clone was observed once. The V gene is TRBV30, the J gene TRBJ2-7, with D maybe TRBD2 (5 bases). Trimming stripped 4 bases from V and 2 bases from J, with 15 bases between. The CDR3 is 14 amino acids. Germline V CDR1 and CDR2: GTSNPN, SVGIG (reference sequence). The CDR3 region is CAWTPGLAAYEQYF. The CDR3 region has the DNA TGTGCCTGGACCCCTGGACTCGCAGCCTACGAGCAGTACTTC.

The CDR3 bases are TGTGCCAGCAGCTTAGGGCTAAGAGCGGGGTATCTCTACGAGCAGTACTTC. This gives the protein CASSLGLRAGYLYEQYF. V is TRBV7-8 and J is TRBJ2-7; 7 bases line up with TRBD2. The CDR3 totals 17 residues. Per germline, CDR1 SGHVS and CDR2 FQNEAQ. V was clipped by 1 base and J by 3 bases; unmatched bases: 12. Together with reference TRBV7-8 and TRBJ2-7, the CDR3 gives the full variable domain: GAGVSQSPRYKVAKRGQDVALRCDPISGHVSLFWYQQALGQGPEFLTYFQNEAQLDKSGLPSDRFFAERPEGSVSTLKIQRTQQEDSAVYLCASSLGLRAGYLYEQYFGPGTRLTVT.

This clone was observed a single time. The chain employs TRBV5-5 and TRBJ2-2, with D possibly TRBD2 on 6 matching bases. This CDR3 has 15 amino acids. Trimming cost V 0 bases and J 5 bases, with 11 bases left between them. CDR1 is SGHKS and CDR2 is YYEKEE in the germline V gene (reference sequence). CDR3 bases: TGTGCCAGCAGCTTGGATTTTGGGGGGACCGGGGAGCTGTTTTTT. Its translation: CASSLDFGGTGELFF.

The chain recombines TRBV3-1 (or the pseudogene TRBV3-2) with TRBJ2-7, with a weak D call TRBD1 (6 bases). Trimming pared 1 base from V and 3 bases from J, leaving 10 bases between. The CDR3 extends over 14 amino acids. From germline, CDR1 is LGHDT and CDR2 YNNKEL (reference sequence). The CDR3, as DNA: TGTGCCAGCAGCCAAGCGTACAGGGTCTACGAGCAGTACTTC. This gives the protein CASSQAYRVYEQYF.

The chain carries TRBV28 and TRBJ1-4; 8 bases are shared with TRBD1. V was clipped by 11 bases and J by 8 bases; unmatched bases: 16. Germline V gene data show CDR1 as MDHEN and CDR2 as SYDVKM. The CDR3 contains 15 residues. CDR3: CAVTTVQGAGEKLFF. For the CDR3, the DNA is TGTGCCGTTACTACCGTGCAGGGGGCTGGAGAAAAACTGTTTTTT.

V usage is TRBV7-3 and J usage is TRBJ2-7; 8 bases agree with TRBD1. Germline CDR1 is SGHTA and CDR2 is FQGTGA. With 5 bases clipped from V and 10 bases from J, the junction kept 7 bases outside the gene matches. The CDR3 length is 12 residues. CDR3 sequence (DNA): TGTGCCAGCAGCCCATCAGGGGGCCACCAGTACTTC. It yields the protein CASSPSGGHQYF.

The chain links TRBV3-1 (or the pseudogene TRBV3-2) to TRBJ1-1, with D possibly TRBD1 on 6 matching bases. The V gene's germline CDR1 is LGHDT and CDR2 YNNKEL (reference sequence). V shed 6 bases and J shed 9 bases, with 17 bases lying between them. CDR3 length equals 13 residues. This chain's CDR3 is CASSRTGSGKAFF. CDR3 bases: TGTGCCAGCAGTCGTACAGGGTCCGGAAAAGCTTTCTTT.

The gene calls are TRBV7-8 and TRBJ2-7; 10 positions agree with TRBD2. CDR3 length: 16 residues. Germline CDR1 and CDR2: SGHVS and FQNEAQ. V trimming: 5 bases; J trimming: 2 bases; junction bases outside the gene matches: 9. The CDR3 here is CASSRAGTSDPYEQYF. For the CDR3, the DNA is TGTGCCAGCAGCCGAGCCGGGACTAGCGACCCCTACGAGCAGTACTTC.

The rearrangement joins TRBV6-5 to TRBJ1-2, with D perhaps matching TRBD1 (5 bases). V was clipped by 11 bases and J by 4 bases, with 14 bases between them. The germline V gene has CDR1 MNHEY and CDR2 SVGAGI. CDR3 length: 12 residues. In nucleotides, the CDR3 is TGTGCCGCCCCGCAGGGAGGCTATGGCTACACCTTC. This translates into CAAPQGGYGYTF.

The chain combines TRBV6-5 with TRBJ1-6; TRBD1 matches at 7 bases. Germline CDR1 is MNHEY and CDR2 is SVGAGI. V dropped 6 bases and J dropped 14; count of bases not matched to a gene: 16. This CDR3 spans 15 amino acids. The CDR3 DNA follows: TGTGCCAGCAGCGGGACAGCCACTACCATTCGAACCCTCCACTTT. Translating gives CASSGTATTIRTLHF.

The chain links TRBV24-1 to TRBJ2-7, with 7 bases lining up with TRBD2. J lost 4 bases, V lost 3 bases, and 14 bases had no gene match. The germline gives CDR1 KGHDR, CDR2 SFDVKD. The CDR3 spans 17 residues. Here the CDR3 DNA reads TGTGCCACCAGTGATACCCCCTTTGGCGGGAGTAGGTACGAGCAGTACTTC. It yields the protein CATSDTPFGGSRYEQYF.

V usage is TRBV15 and J usage is TRBJ2-1; 11 bases agree with TRBD2. The V gene end was trimmed by 2 bases and the J gene end by 0 bases; junction bases not matched to a gene: 6. The germline CDR1 and CDR2 sequences are LNHNV and YYDKDF (reference sequence). The CDR3 contains 18 residues. In nucleotides, the CDR3 is TGTGCCACCAGCAGACTCGGGACTAGCGGACTCTCCTACAATGAGCAGTTCTTC. It translates to CATSRLGTSGLSYNEQFF.

This chain joins TRBV19 and TRBJ1-5; D may be TRBD1 (5 bases). CDR1 and CDR2 (germline): LNHDA, SQIVND (reference sequence). Trimming cost V 0 bases and J 0 bases, with 9 bases left between them. The CDR3 sequence is 16 residues long. Written as DNA, the CDR3 is TGTGCCAGTAGTATAGATCACAGGACTAGCAATCAGCCCCAGCATTTT. It encodes CASSIDHRTSNQPQHF.